The sequence of this TCR beta chain was determined in a study of shared clonotypes between healthy human individuals. Assay: immunoSEQ multiplex PCR; the TCRdb copy retains only in-frame clones and omits some. The data show about a million clones, with approximately 76% seen just once and approximately 1.5% held by the top ten. This sequence was found in a man younger than 35 in good health. The sequencing input was memory CD4+ T cells sorted from blood. Documented subset: CD45RA-negative fraction.

The DNA of the CDR3 is TGTGCCAGTAGTAAGCTCGGGAGCTCCTACGAGCAGTACTTC. The encoded protein is CASSKLGSSYEQYF. The genes are TRBV19 and TRBJ2-7, with D maybe TRBD2 (6 bases). Trimming shortened V by 4 bases and J by 0 bases, and 10 bases separated the two germline ends. From germline, CDR1 is LNHDA and CDR2 SQIVND (reference sequence). The length of the CDR3 is 14 residues. The full variable domain, its missing parts supplied by reference TRBV19 and TRBJ2-7, is DGGITQSPKYLFRKEGQNVTLSCEQNLNHDAMYWYRQDPGQGLRLIYYSQIVNDFQKGDIAEGYSVSREKKESFPLTVTSAQKNPTAFYLCASSKLGSSYEQYFGPGTRLTVT.